This T cell receptor (beta chain) was identified in a study of STAT3 mutations in large granular lymphocyte leukemia. Study outcomes and limitations: Every T-LGLL patient had at least one immunodominant TCRbeta clonotype. Clonal expansion was inferred from other time points because no sample existed at each clone's first appearance.

Each sample's TCRbeta library yielded on average around 44,000 productive templates. Sequencing was performed with immunoSEQ multiplex PCR; in TCRdb, only in-frame clones are kept and a portion is missing. Found here are about 10,000 clones, about 90% of them singletons; the top ten hold 27%. This clone was detected a few times. Its target is unknown. One end of the junction does not line up with germline, which may come from a read error. The sequenced material came from peripheral blood mononuclear cells. The sequence was obtained from a man between 60 and 75 years old with T-cell large granular lymphocyte leukemia. Some clones in this sample may be carry-over from other donors' samples.

The CDR3 protein is CASSALETVLF. The CDR3 nucleotides read TGTGCCAGCAGCGCTCTAGAAACGGTACTCTTC. This chain connects TRBV6-4 to TRBJ2-1; the D is unclear. CDR1 is MRHNA and CDR2 is SNTAGT in the germline V gene. This CDR3 is 11 amino acids long.